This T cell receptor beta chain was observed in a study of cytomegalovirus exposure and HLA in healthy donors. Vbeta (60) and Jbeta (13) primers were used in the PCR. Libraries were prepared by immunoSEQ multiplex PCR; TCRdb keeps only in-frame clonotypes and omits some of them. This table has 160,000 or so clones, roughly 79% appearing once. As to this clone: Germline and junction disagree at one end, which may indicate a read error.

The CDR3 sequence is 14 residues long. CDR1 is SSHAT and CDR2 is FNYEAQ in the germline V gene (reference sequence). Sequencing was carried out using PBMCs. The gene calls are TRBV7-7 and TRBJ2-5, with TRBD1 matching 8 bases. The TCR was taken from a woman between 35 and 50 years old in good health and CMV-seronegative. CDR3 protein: CASSSDRERETQYF. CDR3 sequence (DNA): TGTGCTAGCAGCTCGGACAGGGAGAGAGAGACCCAGTACTTC.